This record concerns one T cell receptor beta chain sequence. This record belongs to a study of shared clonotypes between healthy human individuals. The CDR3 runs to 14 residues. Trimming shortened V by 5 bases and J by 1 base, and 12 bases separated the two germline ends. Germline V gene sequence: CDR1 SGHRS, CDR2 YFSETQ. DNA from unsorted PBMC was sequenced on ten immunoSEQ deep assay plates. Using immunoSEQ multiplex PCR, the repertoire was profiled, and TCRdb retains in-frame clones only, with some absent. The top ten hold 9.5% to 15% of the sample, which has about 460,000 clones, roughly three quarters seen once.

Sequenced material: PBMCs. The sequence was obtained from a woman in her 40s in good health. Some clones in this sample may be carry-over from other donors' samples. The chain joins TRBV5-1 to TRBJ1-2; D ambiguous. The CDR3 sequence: CASRPGSFNYGYTF. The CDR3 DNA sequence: TGCGCCAGCAGACCAGGCTCCTTTAACTATGGCTACACCTTC.